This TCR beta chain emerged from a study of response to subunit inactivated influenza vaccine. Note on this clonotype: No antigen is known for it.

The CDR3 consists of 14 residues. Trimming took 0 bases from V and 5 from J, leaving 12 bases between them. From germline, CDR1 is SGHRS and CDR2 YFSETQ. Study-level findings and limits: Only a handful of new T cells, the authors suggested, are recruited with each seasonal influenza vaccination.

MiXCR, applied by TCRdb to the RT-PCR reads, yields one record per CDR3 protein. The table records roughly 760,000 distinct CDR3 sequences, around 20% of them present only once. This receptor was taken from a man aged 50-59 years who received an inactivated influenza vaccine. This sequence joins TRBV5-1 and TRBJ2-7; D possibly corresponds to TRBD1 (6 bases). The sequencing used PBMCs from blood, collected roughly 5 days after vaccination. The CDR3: CASSLGQGSNEQYF. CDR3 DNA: TGCGCCAGCAGCTTGGGTCAGGGGTCCAACGAGCAGTACTTC. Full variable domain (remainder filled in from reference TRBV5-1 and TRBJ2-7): KAGVTQTPRYLIKTRGQQVTLSCSPISGHRSVSWYQQTPGQGLQFLFEYFSETQRNKGNFPGRFSGRQFSNSRSEMNVSTLELGDSALYLCASSLGQGSNEQYFGPGTRLTVT.